The 19 T cell receptor beta chains below come from one sample, sequenced in a study of blood T cell repertoires in COVID-19. This table comes from immunoSEQ multiplex PCR, and its TCRdb copy is limited to in-frame clones, with some not included. The repertoire holds fewer than 250,000 clones, with 80% to 85% as singletons. The sample taken for sequencing was PBMCs or T cells enriched from blood (not recorded which). The receptor source for this set is a woman aged 40 to 50 who had recovered from COVID-19.

The chain links TRBV12-3 or TRBV12-4 to TRBJ2-5; no reliable D call. Trimming took 1 base from V and 7 from J, leaving 10 bases between them. This CDR3 region has 13 residues. The DNA for the CDR3 is TGTGCCAGCAGTTTAGATATTTCGGGGACCCAGTACTTC. Its translation is CASSLDISGTQYF.

The rearrangement links TRBV28 to TRBJ2-3; D is possibly TRBD2 (6 bases). The V gene's germline CDR1 is MDHEN and CDR2 SYDVKM. V shed 1 base and J shed 0 bases, with 20 bases lying between them. This CDR3 contains 19 residues. The CDR3: CASSLLLATIQGSTDTQYF. As DNA, the CDR3 is TGTGCCAGCAGTTTATTGCTAGCGACCATCCAAGGAAGCACAGATACGCAGTATTTT. Using reference TRBV28 and TRBJ2-3 for the parts outside the CDR3, the full variable domain is DVKVTQSSRYLVKRTGEKVFLECVQDMDHENMFWYRQDPGLGLRLIYFSYDVKMKEKGDIPEGYSVSREKKERFSLILESASTNQTSMYLCASSLLLATIQGSTDTQYFGPGTRLTVL.

The gene calls are TRBV5-6 and TRBJ2-7; perhaps TRBD1 as D (6 bases). Germline CDR1 and CDR2: SGHDT and YYEEEE. V lost 3 bases and J lost 2, with 12 bases in between. The CDR3 is 14 amino acids. The CDR3 is CASSSATGTYEQYF. The CDR3 region has the DNA TGTGCCAGCAGCTCAGCGACAGGAACCTACGAGCAGTACTTC.

V gene TRBV10-2 combines with J gene TRBJ1-4, with D possibly being TRBD1 (6 bases). Per the germline V gene, CDR1 is WSHSY and CDR2 is SAAADI. The length of the CDR3 is 15 residues. The ends were cut back, 8 bases at V and 4 bases at J, with 17 bases in the middle. CDR3 loop: CASSGMGASNEKLFF. CDR3 DNA sequence: TGCGCCAGCTCCGGTATGGGGGCTAGTAATGAAAAACTGTTTTTT.

The rearrangement joins TRBV11-2 to TRBJ2-7; maybe TRBD1 (5 bases). V was shortened by 0 bases and J by 4 bases, with 7 bases between the two germline ends. Germline V gives CDR1 SGHAT, CDR2 FQNNGV. This CDR3 is 13 amino acids long. CDR3 region: CASSLDAGYEQYV. The CDR3, as DNA: TGTGCCAGCAGCTTAGATGCAGGGTACGAGCAGTACGTC.

The V gene is TRBV6-2 or TRBV6-3, the J gene TRBJ2-7, with 10 positions matching TRBD2. With 2 bases clipped from V and 3 bases from J, the junction kept 1 base outside the gene matches. The CDR3 contains 14 residues. Germline V CDR1 and CDR2: MNHEY, SVGEGT. DNA of the CDR3: TGTGCCAGCAGTTACGCTAGCGGGAGCTACGAGCAGTACGTC. It specifies CASSYASGSYEQYV.

V gene TRBV5-1 combines with J gene TRBJ1-2; D remains unclear. The CDR3 has 15 residues. V gave up 0 bases and J gave up 2 bases, with 11 bases separating them. The germline gives CDR1 SGHRS, CDR2 YFSETQ. The CDR3 protein is CASSLDKGGNYGYTF. The CDR3 nucleotides are TGCGCCAGCAGCTTGGACAAGGGCGGGAACTATGGCTACACCTTC.

This chain links TRBV12-3 or TRBV12-4 with TRBJ1-6; unclear D gene. The CDR3 runs 12 residues. The ends were cut back, 6 bases at V and 10 bases at J, with 10 bases in the middle. CDR3 bases: TGTGCCAGCAGCTCCGGTTGGTCACCCCTCCACTTT. Translated, it gives CASSSGWSPLHF.

V is TRBV12-3 or TRBV12-4 and J is TRBJ2-3, with D hard to call. CDR3 size: 13 residues. V dropped 6 bases and J dropped 6 bases, with 13 bases sitting between them. CDR3 coding DNA: TGTGCCAGCAGGGCTGGGCTCCCCGATACGCAGTATTTT. Protein sequence: CASRAGLPDTQYF.

This chain links TRBV15 with TRBJ2-7; a possible D gene is TRBD1 (5 bases). The V end was cut by 1 base, the J end by 9 bases, with 13 bases between. CDR1 LNHNV and CDR2 YYDKDF come from the germline V gene (reference sequence). The CDR3 is 13 amino acids. The CDR3 here is CATSRGKGVVQYF. The CDR3 nucleotides read TGTGCCACCAGCAGAGGCAAAGGGGTTGTGCAGTACTTC.

This sequence joins TRBV6-2 or TRBV6-3 and TRBJ2-7; 10 bases agree with TRBD2. Germline V CDR1 and CDR2: MNHEY, SVGEGT. The CDR3 length is 16 residues. V was clipped by 5 bases and J by 0 bases; unmatched bases: 7. CDR3 in amino acids: CASSLYGTSVSYEQYF. In DNA, the CDR3 is TGTGCCAGCAGTCTTTACGGGACTAGCGTCTCCTACGAGCAGTACTTC.

This sequence joins TRBV9 and TRBJ1-1, with 7 positions matching TRBD1. This CDR3 has 12 residues. Trimming took 3 bases from V and 6 from J; bases not matched to a gene: 2. CDR1 is SGDLS, CDR2 YYNGEE, per germline. The DNA of the CDR3 is TGTGCCAGCAGCGGCGGGACAGCTGAAGCTTTCTTT. Protein sequence: CASSGGTAEAFF.

CDR3 in amino acids: CASSPYGGSKGGGYTF. The DNA of the CDR3 is TGTGCCAGCAGTCCCTATGGGGGATCCAAAGGGGGCGGCTACACCTTC. The rearrangement joins TRBV28 to TRBJ1-2; 7 bases align to TRBD1. V shed 5 bases and J 8 bases; nucleotides not matched to a gene: 17. The CDR3 contains 16 residues. The germline V gene encodes CDR1 MDHEN and CDR2 SYDVKM.

This clone was counted a single time. The chain is built from TRBV3-1 (or the pseudogene TRBV3-2) and TRBJ2-3, with 9 bases that match TRBD2. The CDR3 length is 16 residues. Germline V CDR1 and CDR2: LGHDT, YNNKEL (reference sequence). J gave up 0 bases and V 5 bases, and 6 bases lay outside the gene matches. The CDR3 protein is CASSRLADFSTDTQYF. Here the CDR3 DNA reads TGTGCCAGCAGCAGACTAGCGGACTTTAGCACAGATACGCAGTATTTT.

This chain links TRBV2 with TRBJ1-3, with a tentative D call TRBD1 (5 bases). The CDR3 has 15 residues. The germline V gene encodes CDR1 SNHLY and CDR2 FYNNEI. V was shortened by 6 bases and J by 2 bases, with 14 bases between the two germline ends. CDR3 nucleotide sequence: TGTGCCAGCAGCGTTAGCGGGGCACCTGGAAACACCATATATTTT. Protein product: CASSVSGAPGNTIYF.

V and J are TRBV3-1 (or the pseudogene TRBV3-2) and TRBJ2-7; 9 positions match TRBD1. This CDR3 comprises 16 residues. Germline CDR1 LGHDT, CDR2 YNNKEL (reference sequence). The V segment lost 4 bases and the J segment 2 bases; nucleotides outside the gene matches: 9. The CDR3 DNA sequence: TGTGCCAGCAGCCCCCAACAGGGGGCCCTCCCCTACGAGCAGTACTTC. This gives the protein CASSPQQGALPYEQYF.

The chain joins TRBV18 to TRBJ1-3; the D gene is possibly TRBD1 (5 bases). V was clipped by 4 bases and J by 2 bases, with 18 bases between them. This CDR3 spans 17 amino acids. Looked up from germline, CDR1 is KGHSH and CDR2 is LQKENI. CDR3 sequence (DNA): TGTGCCAGCTCACTTAACCCCCCAGGGAATGCTGGAAACACCATATATTTT. Encoded protein: CASSLNPPGNAGNTIYF.

This chain links TRBV5-1 with TRBJ2-1; TRBD2 might be the D (5 bases). Trimming left V 4 bases short and J 3 bases short, with 5 bases between. Germline CDR1 reads SGHRS; CDR2 reads YFSETQ. The CDR3 contains 12 residues. The CDR3: CASSRGYNEQFF. Written as DNA, the CDR3 is TGCGCCAGCAGCCGGGGCTACAATGAGCAGTTCTTC.

The chain carries TRBV28 and TRBJ1-5; D possibly corresponds to TRBD1 (6 bases). The CDR3 is 15 residues long. Germline CDR1 is MDHEN and CDR2 is SYDVKM. The V gene lost 2 bases and the J gene lost 3 bases, with 11 bases spanning the gap. Here the CDR3 DNA reads TGTGCCAGCAGTTTACCCCGGGACAACAATCAGCCCCAGCATTTT. Amino acid sequence: CASSLPRDNNQPQHF.